The 13 T cell receptor beta chains given below trace back to one sample, sequenced in a study of T-cell reconstitution after alpha-beta-depleted transplantation in children. Unique molecular identifiers were used to barcode this TCRbeta library. TCRdb redid the calling of the PCR reads with MiXCR, one entry per CDR3 protein. Here the sample spans some 300,000 distinct CDR3 sequences, 10% being singletons. Material: PBMCs, obtained before TCRalphabeta/CD19-depleted stem cell transplant. The origin of the receptors is a boy in the first two years of life with acute myeloid leukemia, due to receive a stem cell transplant.

This clonotype was observed at least ten times. The rearrangement links TRBV5-1 to TRBJ1-1; tentatively, D is TRBD1 (6 bases). Looked up from germline, CDR1 is SGHRS and CDR2 is YFSETQ. The CDR3 runs to 13 residues. Deletions cut 2 bases from V and 6 bases from J, with 11 bases between. CDR3 DNA sequence: TGCGCCAGCAGCTTCGGGGGGGCATCTGAAGCTTTCTTT. Protein product: CASSFGGASEAFF.

There are a few counts of this clonotype. The chain joins TRBV20-1 to TRBJ2-5; 7 nucleotides align to TRBD1. Germline-derived CDR1 and CDR2 are DFQATT and SNEGSKA (reference sequence). V lost 6 bases to trimming and J lost 2 bases; unmatched junction nucleotides: 9. This CDR3 region has 14 residues. The CDR3 bases are TGCAGTGCACTGGGACGACAGGGTCAAGAGACCCAGTACTTC. This codes for CSALGRQGQETQYF.

This clonotype has at least ten counts. This chain joins TRBV29-1 and TRBJ2-1, with 8 positions matching TRBD2. Germline trimming cut 6 bases from V and 7 bases from J; bases unmatched to any gene: 8. Germline-derived CDR1 and CDR2 are SQVTM and ANQGSEA. The CDR3 totals 13 residues. CDR3 region: CSVSGGGGNEQFF. The CDR3 DNA sequence: TGCAGCGTCAGCGGGGGTGGTGGGAATGAGCAGTTCTTC.

This clonotype came up many times. This chain connects TRBV6-5 to TRBJ2-4, with TRBD1 matching over 7 bases. The CDR3 runs to 16 residues. V shed 2 bases and J 6 bases; nucleotides not matched to a gene: 10. CDR1 and CDR2 from the germline V gene are MNHEY and SVGAGI. DNA for the CDR3: TGTGCCAGCAGTTACGGAACAGGGGCGCCCGGAAACATTCAGTACTTC. Amino acids: CASSYGTGAPGNIQYF.

This clonotype was seen at least ten times. This chain connects TRBV27 to TRBJ2-1, with D tentatively TRBD1 (5 bases). The V gene lost 8 bases and the J gene lost 10 bases, with 12 bases spanning the gap. CDR3 size: 11 residues. Germline V gene sequence: CDR1 MNHEY, CDR2 SMNVEV (reference sequence). CDR3 sequence reads: CASALWGEQFF. The CDR3 DNA reads as TGTGCCAGCGCCCTGTGGGGCGAGCAGTTCTTC.

There are many counts of this clonotype. The rearrangement links TRBV12-3 or TRBV12-4 to TRBJ1-1; tentative D call: TRBD1 (5 bases). Trimming left V 7 bases short and J 2 bases short, with 11 bases between. The CDR3 consists of 13 residues. The CDR3 DNA reads as TGTGCCAGCATCAGCCGGGACAACACTGAAGCTTTCTTT. Protein sequence: CASISRDNTEAFF.

This clonotype was detected ten times or more. V gene TRBV5-1 combines with J gene TRBJ2-4, with 9 bases aligning to TRBD1. Germline assignment: CDR1 SGHRS and CDR2 YFSETQ. V was clipped by 1 base and J by 5 bases; unmatched bases: 1. The CDR3 is 14 residues long. CDR3 sequence: CASSLTGGENIQYF. In DNA, the CDR3 is TGCGCCAGCAGCTTGACAGGGGGCGAAAACATTCAGTACTTC.

Only one count was recorded for this clonotype. A read error may explain this, as a much larger clone is one base away. The chain couples TRBV5-5 to TRBJ1-6; weak D call: TRBD1 (5 bases). With 1 base removed from V and 17 bases from J, the gap between germline ends came to 13 bases. CDR1 and CDR2 from the germline V gene are SGHKS and YYEKEE (reference sequence). The CDR3 consists of 12 residues. The CDR3 is CASSLTQGSFHF. The CDR3 coding sequence is TGTGCCAGCAGCTTGACTCAGGGAAGTTTCCACTTT.

This clonotype was counted at least ten times. V is TRBV25-1 and J is TRBJ2-7; tentative D call: TRBD2 (5 bases). Deletions cut 0 bases from V and 3 bases from J, with 6 bases between. This CDR3 has 13 amino acids. Germline loops: CDR1 MGHDK, CDR2 SYGVNS. The CDR3 DNA reads TGTGCCAGCAGTGAATACGGGGACTACGAGCAGTACTTC. As protein: CASSEYGDYEQYF.

This clonotype has at least ten counts. The gene calls are TRBV25-1 and TRBJ1-1; a weak D match, TRBD1 (5 bases). V was cut by 1 base and J by 7 bases, with 10 bases left in between. The CDR3 sequence is 13 residues long. Per the germline V gene, CDR1 is MGHDK and CDR2 is SYGVNS. The CDR3 sequence: CASSESWGIEAFF. In DNA form, the CDR3 reads TGTGCCAGCAGTGAATCATGGGGCATTGAAGCTTTCTTT.

This chain connects TRBV10-3 to TRBJ2-1; D perhaps matches TRBD1 (6 bases). CDR1 is ENHRY and CDR2 is SYGVKD in the germline V gene. V was trimmed by 5 bases and J by 4 bases, leaving 18 bases between them. The CDR3 covers 16 residues. CDR3 sequence reads: CAISQSLDSRYNEQFF. DNA for the CDR3: TGTGCCATCAGTCAAAGCCTGGACAGTAGATACAATGAGCAGTTCTTC.

At least ten counts were recorded for this clonotype. The J gene is TRBJ1-1, the V gene TRBV3-1; TRBD1 is a possible D gene (6 bases). The V gene's germline CDR1 is LGHDT and CDR2 YNNKEL (reference sequence). The V gene lost 5 bases and the J gene lost 5 bases, with 15 bases spanning the gap. CDR3 size: 14 residues. For the CDR3, the DNA is TGTGCCAGCAGCTCGACAGGTCTTGGGACTGAAGCTTTCTTT. This codes for CASSSTGLGTEAFF.

This clonotype was detected a few times. The gene calls are TRBV6-5 and TRBJ2-7; D is perhaps TRBD1 (6 bases). The V and J ends lost 0 bases and 0 bases respectively, with 9 bases between them. The CDR3 contains 15 residues. The germline CDR1 and CDR2 sequences are MNHEY and SVGAGI. CDR3 in amino acids: CASSYSTGASYEQYF. In DNA form, the CDR3 reads TGTGCCAGCAGTTACTCGACAGGCGCCTCCTACGAGCAGTACTTC.